This T cell receptor (beta chain) derives from a study of T cell repertoires in cytomegalovirus infection. Background on the study: It can be stated that public TCR beta signatures indicated CMV infection as well as a matching HLA type. Study conclusions and caveats: CMV carriers with the relevant HLA were identified by cumulative public TCR beta family frequency. Ex vivo, HLA-C-restricted CMV-specific TCR beta clonotypes prevailed over the rest of the response.

MiXCR, run by TCRdb on the reads, gives a single entry per CDR3 protein. The sample consists of some 900,000 distinct CDR3 sequences, about 30% of them appearing once. As concerns this clonotype: Its antigen is unidentified.

CDR3 length: 18 residues. The germline V gene encodes CDR1 SGHVS and CDR2 FNYEAQ. The ends were cut back, 1 base at V and 0 bases at J, with 18 bases in the middle. This material consisted of cultured CD8+ T cells from PBMCs, taken from culture after CMV antigen stimulation. This clonotype was sampled from a human donor in good health (CMV status not recorded). Some clones in this sample may be carry-over from other donors' samples. This rearrangement joins TRBV7-6 to TRBJ1-1; D gene ambiguous. CDR3 amino acids: CASSLVRVHTFMNTEAFF. Here the CDR3 DNA reads TGTGCCAGCAGCTTAGTGCGCGTCCATACCTTTATGAACACTGAAGCTTTCTTT.